The rows below give T cell receptor beta chains drawn from one sample of a study of T-cell reconstitution after alpha-beta-depleted transplantation in children. TCRdb redid the calling of the PCR reads with MiXCR, one entry per CDR3 protein. The table shows some 550,000 distinct CDR3 sequences, with 15% to 20% occurring only once. The input for sequencing was PBMCs from the stem cell graft donor, taken from the stem cell graft. These receptors were taken from a human donor who donated a stem cell graft to a child with acute lymphoblastic leukemia. Both conserved end residues are part of each CDR3. A D gene is named only where the DNA matches it firmly. A row's size may be missing; if present it is once, few, many or a size class.

D gene,clone size,J gene,V gene,CDR3 DNA,CDR3 protein
NA,few,TRBJ2-1,TRBV5-1,TGCGCCAGCAGCCTCCGGGACCGAGGCCACAATGAGCAGTTCTTC,CASSLRDRGHNEQFF
TRBD1,few,TRBJ2-1,TRBV5-1,TGCGCCAGCAGCTTGGTTGGTCGGGACAGGGGACACAATGAGCAGTTCTTC,CASSLVGRDRGHNEQFF
NA,few,TRBJ2-1,TRBV15,TGTGCCACCAGCAGTCCCCCTGACTCCTCCTCCTACAATGAGCAGTTCTTC,CATSSPPDSSSYNEQFF
NA,NA,TRBJ2-3,TRBV4-1,TGCGCCAGCAGCCAAGTGGGATCAGATACGCAGTATTTT,CASSQVGSDTQYF
TRBD1,few,TRBJ1-6,TRBV11-1,TGTGCCAGCAGCTTAGGGGACAGGTGGAGCTCCTATAATTCACCCCTCCACTTT,CASSLGDRWSSYNSPLHF
NA,many,TRBJ2-7,TRBV25-1,TGTGCCAGCAGTGAGTCCTGGGGCCTCCACGAGCAGTACTTC,CASSESWGLHEQYF
TRBD2,NA,TRBJ2-1,TRBV10-2,TGCGCCAGCAGTGGCCGGGAGGACCCCAGGGATGAGCAGTTCTTC,CASSGREDPRDEQFF
NA,NA,TRBJ1-1,TRBV6-1,TGTGCCAGCAGTGAAGACCCCCTAGGGCGCGAAGCTTTCTTT,CASSEDPLGREAFF
NA,few,TRBJ2-7,TRBV20-1,TGCAGTGCTAGATCACCGGGACGGTCCTACGAGCAGTACTTC,CSARSPGRSYEQYF
NA,once,TRBJ1-5,TRBV18,TGTGCCAGCTCACCATCCGACGGGGGTGAGGCCCAGCATTTT,CASSPSDGGEAQHF
TRBD2,once,TRBJ2-1,TRBV4-1,TGCGCCAGCAGCCAAGATATTTCGGCCAGCGGGAGTGGTAATGAGCAGTTCTTC,CASSQDISASGSGNEQFF
NA,NA,TRBJ1-5,TRBV30,TGTGCCTGGAGTGTACAGGAATATCAGCCCCAGCATTTT,CAWSVQEYQPQHF
TRBD1,NA,TRBJ1-1,TRBV3-1,TGTGCCAGCAGCCAAGGACAGGGGGCCCCTGAAGCTTTCTTT,CASSQGQGAPEAFF
NA,few,TRBJ2-4,TRBV14,TGTGCCAGCAGCCAAAACCAGAGTCTGCTAGCCAAAAACATTCAGTACTTC,CASSQNQSLLAKNIQYF
TRBD1,NA,TRBJ1-5,TRBV9,TGTGCCAGCAGCGTAGGAGGGACAGGGTATCAGCCCCAGCATTTT,CASSVGGTGYQPQHF
NA,few,TRBJ2-1,TRBV6-2/TRBV6-3,TGTGCCAGCAGTTACTCGATCTGGTCATCGTCCGGGAGAGAGTCCTACAATGAGCAGTTCTTC,CASSYSIWSSSGRESYNEQFF
NA,few,TRBJ2-2,TRBV20-1,TGCAGTGCTCCCCCCATCAATGGTGGGGAGCTGTTTTTT,CSAPPINGGELFF
TRBD2,few,TRBJ2-4,TRBV9,TGTGCCAGCAGCACACTAGCGGGAGGGATCATTCAGTACTTC,CASSTLAGGIIQYF
TRBD2,NA,TRBJ2-1,TRBV11-1,TGTGCCAGCAGCGGGGACAGTCGGACTAGCGGCAGCTCCTACAATGAGCAGTTCTTC,CASSGDSRTSGSSYNEQFF
NA,NA,TRBJ2-2,TRBV12-3/TRBV12-4,TGTGCCAGCAGCCCGCCGCAGGGAAACACCGGGGAGCTGTTTTTT,CASSPPQGNTGELFF
TRBD2,NA,TRBJ2-3,TRBV20-1,TGCAGTGCTAGCGGCGGACTAGCGGGAGGGCCGGGCACAGATACGCAGTATTTT,CSASGGLAGGPGTDTQYF
TRBD1,NA,TRBJ2-5,TRBV15,TGTGCCACCACGCCGGACAGGGGGCGCGTTGAGACCCAGTACTTC,CATTPDRGRVETQYF
TRBD2,NA,TRBJ2-5,TRBV4-2,TGTGCCAGCAGCCAAGGTGGACTAGCGGGAGTAGTTCGAGGAGAGACCCAGTACTTC,CASSQGGLAGVVRGETQYF
TRBD1,NA,TRBJ2-5,TRBV12-3/TRBV12-4,TGTGCCAGCAGTTTGTTGGACAGGGGTTTCGGAGAGACCCAGTACTTC,CASSLLDRGFGETQYF
TRBD1,few,TRBJ1-5,TRBV27,TGTGCCAGGAGCAACAGGGGGCATCAGCCCCAGCATTTT,CARSNRGHQPQHF
NA,once,TRBJ2-7,TRBV29-1,TGCAGCGTTGCCGGGCCTTCATGGGACGATTACGAGCAGTACTTC,CSVAGPSWDDYEQYF
TRBD1,many,TRBJ2-5,TRBV12-3/TRBV12-4,TGTGCCAGCAAAGTCGGGACAGCGAACCAAGAGACCCAGTACTTC,CASKVGTANQETQYF
NA,NA,TRBJ2-7,TRBV25-1,TGTGCCAGCAGGGAACCGGGACAAAACAACGAGCAGTACTTC,CASREPGQNNEQYF
NA,NA,TRBJ1-5,TRBV12-3/TRBV12-4,TGTGCCAGCAGTTTGAGCCCTCTTGGTCAGCCCCAGCATTTT,CASSLSPLGQPQHF
NA,few,TRBJ2-7,TRBV12-3/TRBV12-4,TGTGCCAGCAGTTTCCGGGGGTTCGGCTACGAGCAGTACTTC,CASSFRGFGYEQYF
NA,NA,TRBJ1-2,TRBV5-5,TGTGCCAGCAGCTCGGACCCCGGGCCCTATGGCTACACCTTC,CASSSDPGPYGYTF
NA,NA,TRBJ2-5,TRBV12-3/TRBV12-4,TGTGCCAGCAGTTTAGCGGGAGTAAGGCAAGAGACCCAGTACTTC,CASSLAGVRQETQYF
NA,NA,TRBJ2-2,TRBV2,TGTGCCAGCAGTGAGGGACTGGCCACCGGGGAGCTGTTTTTT,CASSEGLATGELFF
NA,many,TRBJ2-1,TRBV7-3,TGTGCCAGCAGCTCGACCGGCTCCTACAATGAGCAGTTCTTC,CASSSTGSYNEQFF
NA,NA,TRBJ2-1,TRBV30,TGTGCCTGGAGGTTGGCCCCCAACAATGAGCAGTTCTTC,CAWRLAPNNEQFF
NA,many,TRBJ1-5,TRBV5-1,TGCGCCAGCAGCTTGGTCGTGGGTCAGCCCCAGCATTTT,CASSLVVGQPQHF
NA,NA,TRBJ2-7,TRBV29-1,TGCAGCGCCCGCTGGGCAGGGGGGAACGAGCAGTACTTC,CSARWAGGNEQYF
NA,few,TRBJ2-1,TRBV5-1,TGCGCCAGCAGCCCCTCTGGGGTGAATGAGCAGTTCTTC,CASSPSGVNEQFF
NA,NA,TRBJ2-3,TRBV20-1,TGCAGTGCCCGCTCGGTAGAGCGCTCCACAGATACGCAGTATTTT,CSARSVERSTDTQYF
TRBD1,NA,TRBJ2-7,TRBV7-8,TGTGCCAGCAGCCCGGACGACAGGGTCTACGAGCAGTACTTC,CASSPDDRVYEQYF
NA,NA,TRBJ1-2,TRBV19,TGTGCCAGTAGCCTCGGGACACACCTTAACTATGGCTACACCTTC,CASSLGTHLNYGYTF
TRBD1,NA,TRBJ2-1,TRBV27,TGTGCCAGCAGTAGCCTCCCAGGGGGTGCCTACAATGAGCAGTTCTTC,CASSSLPGGAYNEQFF
TRBD1,NA,TRBJ2-7,TRBV29-1,TGCAGCGTCGAAACAGACAGGGTGGGATACGACCAGTACTTC,CSVETDRVGYDQYF
TRBD2,NA,TRBJ2-1,TRBV15,TGTGCCACCAGCAGATTGGGAGGGCGGGAGGGCCTCAATGAGCAGTTCTTC,CATSRLGGREGLNEQFF
NA,few,TRBJ2-2,TRBV5-1,TGCGCCAGCAGCTTGTATATCGCCGGGGAGCTGTTTTTT,CASSLYIAGELFF
TRBD1,few,TRBJ1-1,TRBV15,TGTGCCACCAGCAGAGACGCGACAGGGGCAGGGAACACTGAAGCTTTCTTT,CATSRDATGAGNTEAFF
TRBD2,NA,TRBJ2-3,TRBV20-1,TGCAGTGCTAGAGAAACTAGCGGGAGGTACTATAGCACAGATACGCAGTATTTT,CSARETSGRYYSTDTQYF
TRBD2,NA,TRBJ2-1,TRBV12-3/TRBV12-4,TGTGCCAGCATCGCTGGACTAGCGGGAGGGAAGCCCAATGAGCAGTTCTTC,CASIAGLAGGKPNEQFF
NA,few,TRBJ1-1,TRBV30,TGTGCCTGGAGGGTTGGCGGCACTGAAGCTTTCTTT,CAWRVGGTEAFF
NA,few,TRBJ2-7,TRBV7-9,TGTGCCAGCAGCGGCCCACTAGACTACCGGAGTCCGTACTTC,CASSGPLDYRSPYF
NA,few,TRBJ2-3,TRBV20-1,TGCAGTGCTCTTCGAACAGATACGCAGTATTTT,CSALRTDTQYF
NA,NA,TRBJ1-5,TRBV20-1,TGCAGTGCTAGAGATCACGACAGTTACAATCAGCCCCAGCATTTT,CSARDHDSYNQPQHF
NA,few,TRBJ2-2,TRBV20-1,TGCAGTGCTAGAGATTATTTCATGGGGTCCGGGGAGCTGTTTTTT,CSARDYFMGSGELFF
NA,NA,TRBJ1-3,TRBV27,TGTGCCAGCAGTTCCCCCGGAAACACCATATATTTT,CASSSPGNTIYF
NA,few,TRBJ2-2,TRBV7-2,TGTGCCAGCAGTTTACATCTGGCGGAGCTGTTTTTT,CASSLHLAELFF
TRBD1,NA,TRBJ2-1,TRBV9,TGTGCCAGCAGCGGACGACAGGGGAGCACCTACAATGAGCAGTTCTTC,CASSGRQGSTYNEQFF